This T cell receptor (beta chain) is drawn from a study of cytomegalovirus exposure and HLA in healthy donors. Study conclusions and caveats: The productive fraction for most TCR beta V segments was about 87% or about 30% in an earlier analysis.

Concerning this clone: Antigen: not known.

Trimming removed 1 base from V and 7 bases from J, with 13 bases in between. The CDR3 has 14 residues. CDR1 MGHRA and CDR2 YSYEKL come from the germline V gene. Vbeta (60) and Jbeta (13) primers were used in the PCR. This table comes from immunoSEQ multiplex PCR, and its TCRdb copy is limited to in-frame clones, with some not included. The data contain fewer than 150,000 clones, roughly 77% of them seen just once; the ten biggest clones take up 4% to 5%. Source material: PBMCs. This chain uses TRBV4-1 with TRBJ1-1, with TRBD1 as a possible D gene (5 bases). This TCR derives from a man in his fifties or sixties in good health and CMV-seropositive. In nucleotides, the CDR3 is TGCGCCAGCAGCCAAGTACAGGTTATTAATGAAGCTTTCTTT. Translated, it gives CASSQVQVINEAFF.